This is a list of T cell receptor beta chains from one sample in a study of cytomegalovirus exposure and HLA in healthy donors. Clones were sequenced by immunoSEQ multiplex PCR, and TCRdb holds only the in-frame ones, with some missing. The data show about 250,000 clones, around 84% seen once. Sequences were obtained from PBMCs. These receptors all come from a girl aged 2-9 years in good health and CMV-seronegative. CDR3s include the opening cysteine and the closing phenylalanine or tryptophan. D genes are given only for firm matches. The size entry is marked missing in some rows and otherwise reads once, few, many or a size class.

abundance,len,j_gene,d_gene,v_gene,CDR3aa,CDR3nt
-,14,TRBJ1-5,-,TRBV2,CASGHSLPRQPQHF,TGTGCCAGCGGACACTCCCTTCCCCGTCAGCCCCAGCATTTT
-,15,TRBJ2-1,TRBD2,TRBV25-1,CASRAAGGNYNEQFF,TGTGCCAGCAGGGCAGCGGGGGGCAACTACAATGAGCAGTTCTTC
-,15,TRBJ2-7,TRBD2,TRBV6-1,CASSERTSGSYEQYF,TGTGCCAGCAGTGAAAGGACTAGCGGGAGTTACGAGCAGTACTTC
-,13,TRBJ1-5,TRBD1,TRBV5-1,CASSTGGGQPQHF,TGCGCCAGCAGCACAGGGGGAGGTCAGCCCCAGCATTTT
-,15,TRBJ1-3,-,TRBV2,CASSERGSAGNTIYF,TGTGCCAGCAGTGAAAGGGGCTCTGCTGGAAACACCATATATTTT
few,15,TRBJ1-3,TRBD1,TRBV6-5,CASSYSQGGGNTIYF,TGTGCCAGCAGTTACTCACAGGGGGGCGGAAACACCATATATTTT
-,11,TRBJ1-2,-,TRBV4-1,CASSQGQIYTF,TGCGCCAGCAGCCAAGGACAGATCTACACCTTC
-,19,TRBJ2-3,-,TRBV15,CATSRGRGRGRIYADTQYF,TGTGCCACCAGCAGAGGGAGGGGAAGGGGGCGCATATACGCAGATACGCAGTATTTT
-,14,TRBJ2-3,TRBD2,TRBV5-1,CASKTGDYTDTQYF,TGCGCCAGCAAAACGGGGGACTACACAGATACGCAGTATTTT
-,15,TRBJ2-7,-,TRBV11-2,CASSLSDSLSYEQYF,TGTGCCAGCAGCTTATCGGACAGCCTCTCCTACGAGCAGTACTTC
-,13,TRBJ2-7,-,TRBV2,CADSSGGPYEQYF,TGTGCCGATTCCTCGGGGGGCCCCTACGAGCAGTACTTC
-,16,TRBJ2-5,TRBD2,TRBV5-1,CASSPGLAGGTETQYF,TGCGCCAGCAGCCCTGGACTAGCGGGGGGTACGGAGACCCAGTACTTC
-,11,TRBJ2-3,-,TRBV5-1,CASSLTGWQYF,TGCGCCAGCAGCCTCACAGGTTGGCAGTATTTT
-,15,TRBJ1-6,-,TRBV10-1,CASRDEGPANSPLHF,TGCGCCAGCAGGGATGAGGGCCCGGCAAATTCACCCCTCCACTTT
few,13,TRBJ1-1,-,TRBV30,CAWSQGAGAEAFF,TGTGCCTGGAGTCAGGGCGCGGGGGCTGAAGCTTTCTTT
-,13,TRBJ2-7,-,TRBV6-6,CASSYSQDYEQYF,TGTGCCAGCAGTTACTCTCAGGACTACGAGCAGTACTTC